This TCR beta chain was identified during a study of blood T cell repertoires in COVID-19. Overall study: COVID-19 samples collected from the United States, Italy and Spain covered acute and convalescent phases.

Followed longitudinally, the Seattle patients had been enrolled during active infection. Germline values: CDR1 LNHDA, CDR2 SQIVND (reference sequence). Trimming took 7 bases from V and 4 from J, leaving 19 bases between them. This CDR3 contains 15 residues. Sequenced by immunoSEQ multiplex PCR; TCRdb stores in-frame clones only, minus some. The sample lists a few hundred thousand clones; 88% were seen once. This clone came up once. This clonotype was sampled from a woman in her 30s with COVID-19, enrolled during active disease. The J gene is TRBJ1-2, the V gene TRBV19; the D gene is possibly TRBD1 (6 bases). The sequenced material came from peripheral blood. In DNA form, the CDR3 reads TGTGCCAGTATTACTGGGGGGGCGGAAGGCTATGGCTACACCTTC. Amino acids: CASITGGAEGYGYTF.